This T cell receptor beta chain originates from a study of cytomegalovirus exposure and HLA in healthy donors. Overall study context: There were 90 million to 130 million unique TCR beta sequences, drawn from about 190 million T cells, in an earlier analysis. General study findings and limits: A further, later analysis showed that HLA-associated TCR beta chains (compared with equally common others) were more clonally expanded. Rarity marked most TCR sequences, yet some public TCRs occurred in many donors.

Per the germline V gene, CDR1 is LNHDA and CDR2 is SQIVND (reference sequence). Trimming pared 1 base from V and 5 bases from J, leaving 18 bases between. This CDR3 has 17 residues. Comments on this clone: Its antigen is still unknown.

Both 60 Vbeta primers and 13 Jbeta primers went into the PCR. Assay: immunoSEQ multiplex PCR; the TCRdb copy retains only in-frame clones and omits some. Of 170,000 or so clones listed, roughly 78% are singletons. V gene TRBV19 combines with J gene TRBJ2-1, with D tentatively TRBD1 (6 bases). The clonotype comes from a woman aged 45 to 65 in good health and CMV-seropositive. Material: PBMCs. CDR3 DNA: TGTGCCAGTAGTATAGGTACAGGGTTTCGTCGGAACAATGAGCAGTTCTTC. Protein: CASSIGTGFRRNNEQFF.